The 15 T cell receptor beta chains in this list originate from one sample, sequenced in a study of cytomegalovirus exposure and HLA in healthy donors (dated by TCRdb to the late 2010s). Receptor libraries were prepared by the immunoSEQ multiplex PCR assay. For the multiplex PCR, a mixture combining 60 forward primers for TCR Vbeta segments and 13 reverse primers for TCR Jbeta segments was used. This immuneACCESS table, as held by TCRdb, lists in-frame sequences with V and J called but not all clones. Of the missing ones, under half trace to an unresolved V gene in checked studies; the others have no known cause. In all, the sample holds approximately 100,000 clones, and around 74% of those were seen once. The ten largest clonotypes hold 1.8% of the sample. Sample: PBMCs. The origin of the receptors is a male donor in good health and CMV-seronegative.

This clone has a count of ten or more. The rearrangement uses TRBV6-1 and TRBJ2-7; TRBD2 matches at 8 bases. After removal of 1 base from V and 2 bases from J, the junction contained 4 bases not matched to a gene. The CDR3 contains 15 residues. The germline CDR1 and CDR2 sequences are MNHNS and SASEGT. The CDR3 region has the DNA TGTGCCAGCAGTGAAGGACACGGGGGGGCCTACGAGCAGTACTTC. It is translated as CASSEGHGGAYEQYF.

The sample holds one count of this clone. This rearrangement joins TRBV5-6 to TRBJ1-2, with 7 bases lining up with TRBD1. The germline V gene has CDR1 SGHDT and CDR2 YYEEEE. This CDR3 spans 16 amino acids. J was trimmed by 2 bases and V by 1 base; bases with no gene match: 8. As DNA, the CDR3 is TGTGCCAGCAGCTTGACAGGGACAGTCACGAACTATGGCTACACCTTC. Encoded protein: CASSLTGTVTNYGYTF.

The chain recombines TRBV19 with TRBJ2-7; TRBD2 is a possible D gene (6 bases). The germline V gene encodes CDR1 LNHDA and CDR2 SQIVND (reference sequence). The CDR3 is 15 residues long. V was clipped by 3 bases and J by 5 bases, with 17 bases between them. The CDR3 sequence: CASSILGGSTHEQYF. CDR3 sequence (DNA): TGTGCCAGTAGTATCCTCGGGGGTTCAACCCACGAGCAGTACTTC.

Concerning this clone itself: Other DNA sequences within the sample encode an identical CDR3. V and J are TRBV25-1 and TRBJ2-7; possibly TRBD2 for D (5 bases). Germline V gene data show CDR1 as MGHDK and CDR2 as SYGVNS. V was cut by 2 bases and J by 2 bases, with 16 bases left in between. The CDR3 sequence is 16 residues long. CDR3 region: CASSEMFSDGTYEQYF. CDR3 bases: TGTGCCAGCAGTGAAATGTTCTCGGACGGGACCTACGAGCAGTACTTC.

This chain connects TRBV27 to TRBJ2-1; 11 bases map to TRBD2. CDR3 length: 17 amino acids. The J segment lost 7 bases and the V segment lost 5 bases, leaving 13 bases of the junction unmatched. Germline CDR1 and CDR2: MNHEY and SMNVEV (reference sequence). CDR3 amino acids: CASSPRRLAGMMNEQFF. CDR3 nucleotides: TGTGCCAGCAGTCCCCGAAGACTAGCGGGAATGATGAATGAGCAGTTCTTC.

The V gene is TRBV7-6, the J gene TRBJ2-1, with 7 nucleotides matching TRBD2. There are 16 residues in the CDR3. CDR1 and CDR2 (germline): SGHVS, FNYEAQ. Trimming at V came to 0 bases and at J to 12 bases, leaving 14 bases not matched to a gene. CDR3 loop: CASSLAQAGVGVAQFF. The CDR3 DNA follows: TGTGCCAGCAGCTTAGCGCAGGCGGGAGTAGGCGTAGCGCAGTTCTTC.

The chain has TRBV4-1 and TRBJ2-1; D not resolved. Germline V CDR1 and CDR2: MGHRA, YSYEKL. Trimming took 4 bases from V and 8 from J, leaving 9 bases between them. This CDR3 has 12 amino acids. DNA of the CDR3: TGCGCCAGCAGCCGACTTGAGGATGAGCAGTTCTTC. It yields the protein CASSRLEDEQFF.

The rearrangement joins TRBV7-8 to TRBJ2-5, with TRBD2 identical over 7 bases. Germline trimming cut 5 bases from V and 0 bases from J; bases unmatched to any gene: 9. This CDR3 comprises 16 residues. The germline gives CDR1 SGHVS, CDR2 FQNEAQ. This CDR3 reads CASSPRLAGYQETQYF. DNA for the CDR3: TGTGCCAGCAGCCCCAGACTAGCTGGGTACCAAGAGACCCAGTACTTC.

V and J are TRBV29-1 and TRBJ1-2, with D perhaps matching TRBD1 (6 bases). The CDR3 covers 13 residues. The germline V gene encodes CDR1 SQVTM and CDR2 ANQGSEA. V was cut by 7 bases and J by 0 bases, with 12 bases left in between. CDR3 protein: CSAGARANYGYTF. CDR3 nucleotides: TGCAGCGCAGGGGCGCGGGCTAACTATGGCTACACCTTC.

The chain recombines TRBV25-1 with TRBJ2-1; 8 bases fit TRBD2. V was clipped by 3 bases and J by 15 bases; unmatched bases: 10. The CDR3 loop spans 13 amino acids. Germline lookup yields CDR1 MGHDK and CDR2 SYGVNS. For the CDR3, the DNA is TGTGCCAGCAGTGATACTAGCGGCCGCGAGGGGTTCTTC. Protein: CASSDTSGREGFF. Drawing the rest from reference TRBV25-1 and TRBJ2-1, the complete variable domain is EADIYQTPRYLVIGTGKKITLECSQTMGHDKMYWYQQDPGMELHLIHYSYGVNSTEKGDLSSESTVSRIRTEHFPLTLESARPSHTSQYLCASSDTSGREGFFGPGTRLTVL.

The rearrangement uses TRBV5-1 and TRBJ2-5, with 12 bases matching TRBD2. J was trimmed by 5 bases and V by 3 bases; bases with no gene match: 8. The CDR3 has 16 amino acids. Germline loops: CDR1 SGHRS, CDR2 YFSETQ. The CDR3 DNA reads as TGCGCCAGCAGCTCTCGACTAGCGGGAGTGGAGGAGACCCAGTACTTC. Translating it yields CASSSRLAGVEETQYF.

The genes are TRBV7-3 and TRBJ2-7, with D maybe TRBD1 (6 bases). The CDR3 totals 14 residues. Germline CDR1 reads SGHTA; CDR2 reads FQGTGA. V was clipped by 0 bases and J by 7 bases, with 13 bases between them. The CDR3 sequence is CASSLTPRRGEQYF. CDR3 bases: TGTGCCAGCAGCTTAACCCCCCGCAGGGGTGAGCAGTACTTC.

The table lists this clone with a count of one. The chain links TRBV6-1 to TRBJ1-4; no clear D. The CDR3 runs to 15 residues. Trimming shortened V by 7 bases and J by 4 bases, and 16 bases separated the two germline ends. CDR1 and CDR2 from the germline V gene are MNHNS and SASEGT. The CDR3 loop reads CASIEIGRINEKLFF. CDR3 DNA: TGTGCCAGCATCGAGATTGGCAGGATTAATGAAAAACTGTTTTTT.

The CDR3 DNA follows: TGTGCCAGCAGCTCGGGACAGGGCTATGGCTACACCTTC. Its translation: CASSSGQGYGYTF. The J gene is TRBJ1-2, the V gene TRBV5-6; 9 bases are a match to TRBD1. CDR1 and CDR2 (germline): SGHDT, YYEEEE. Trimming removed 3 bases from V and 4 bases from J; junction bases left unmatched: 1. The CDR3 consists of 13 residues.

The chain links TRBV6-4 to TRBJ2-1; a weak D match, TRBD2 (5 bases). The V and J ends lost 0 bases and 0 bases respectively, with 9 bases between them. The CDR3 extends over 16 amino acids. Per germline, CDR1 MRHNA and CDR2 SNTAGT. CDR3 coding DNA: TGTGCCAGCAGTGACTCGCGGGTAGGCTCCTACAATGAGCAGTTCTTC. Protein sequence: CASSDSRVGSYNEQFF.